This is a list of T cell receptor beta chains from one sample in a study of siplizumab effects on memory and regulatory T cells. Libraries were prepared by immunoSEQ multiplex PCR; TCRdb keeps only in-frame clonotypes and omits some of them. Here the sample spans approximately 65,000 clones, 65% to 80% being singletons. Source material: memory CD4+ T cells sorted from blood. The receptors derive from a human donor in good health. CDR3s include the opening cysteine and the closing phenylalanine or tryptophan. A D gene is named only where the DNA matches it firmly. Clone size is stated in some rows and not others, as once, few, many or a class when expanded.

v_gene	abundance	d_gene	j_gene	CDR3aa	CDR3nt
TRBV30	NA	TRBD1	TRBJ1-1	CAWSLSRTGGTLNYTEAFF	TGTGCCTGGAGTTTAAGTCGGACAGGGGGAACTTTAAATTACACTGAAGCTTTCTTT
TRBV5-1	NA	TRBD1	TRBJ2-3	CASSDPSGTGGSKSTDTQYF	TGCGCCAGCAGCGACCCCTCCGGGACAGGGGGCTCTAAAAGCACAGATACGCAGTATTTT
TRBV12-5	once	NA	TRBJ2-2	CASGTKRTGELFF	TGTGCTAGTGGTACAAAAAGGACCGGGGAGCTGTTTTTT
TRBV7-9	NA	NA	TRBJ2-7	CASSLEGGEQYF	TGTGCCAGCAGCTTAGAGGGGGGCGAGCAGTACTTC
TRBV11-3	NA	NA	TRBJ1-3	CASSLELGNTIYF	TGTGCCAGCAGCTTAGAACTCGGCAACACCATATATTTT
TRBV5-6	NA	NA	TRBJ2-2	CASSRIMQGSGELFF	TGTGCCAGCAGCCGGATAATGCAGGGGTCCGGGGAGCTGTTTTTT
TRBV10-3	NA	NA	TRBJ1-5	CAISEVEGLYSNQPQHF	TGTGCCATCAGTGAAGTTGAAGGGTTATATAGCAATCAGCCCCAGCATTTT
TRBV7-9	NA	TRBD2	TRBJ2-5	CASSFIGGGEGETQYF	TGTGCCAGCAGCTTCATAGGCGGGGGAGAAGGTGAGACCCAGTACTTC
TRBV28	few	NA	TRBJ1-1	CASSWGGVTEAFF	TGTGCCAGCAGTTGGGGAGGGGTCACTGAAGCTTTCTTT
TRBV10-3	NA	NA	TRBJ2-5	CAISEPRDTATVQYF	TGTGCCATCAGTGAGCCCCGGGACACCGCTACGGTGCAGTACTTC
TRBV5-1	few	NA	TRBJ1-1	CASSLDWGGETEAFF	TGCGCCAGCAGCTTGGATTGGGGGGGAGAGACTGAAGCTTTCTTT